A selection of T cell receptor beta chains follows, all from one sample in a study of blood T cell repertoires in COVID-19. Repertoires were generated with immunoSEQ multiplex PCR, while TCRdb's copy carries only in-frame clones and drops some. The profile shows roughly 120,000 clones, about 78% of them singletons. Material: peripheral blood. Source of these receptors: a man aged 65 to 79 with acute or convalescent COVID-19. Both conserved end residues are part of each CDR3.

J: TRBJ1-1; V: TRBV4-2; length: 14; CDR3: CASSRDRLNTEAFF
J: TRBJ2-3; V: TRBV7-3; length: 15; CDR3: CASSLLGLSTDTQYF
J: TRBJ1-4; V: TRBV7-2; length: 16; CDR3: CASSSHLGGGGEKLFF
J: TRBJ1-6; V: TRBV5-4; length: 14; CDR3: CASSLGTGDSPLHF
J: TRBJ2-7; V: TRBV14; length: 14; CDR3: CASSLLAGGREQYF
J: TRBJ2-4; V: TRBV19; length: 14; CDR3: CASSAQGAKNIQYF
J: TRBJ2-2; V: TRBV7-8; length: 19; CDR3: CASSLEGTGLNSNTGELFF
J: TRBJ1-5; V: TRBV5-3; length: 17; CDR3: CARSLGARSNSNQPQHF
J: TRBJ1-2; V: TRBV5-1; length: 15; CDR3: CASGSDRAANYGYTF
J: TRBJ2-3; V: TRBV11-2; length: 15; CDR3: CASSLGLAGVDTQYF
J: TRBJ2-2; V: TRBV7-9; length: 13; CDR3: CASSQGIPGELFF
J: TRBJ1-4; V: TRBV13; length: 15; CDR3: CASSSKTGGPEKLFF
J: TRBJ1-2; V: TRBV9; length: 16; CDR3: CASSDPTGGADYGYTF
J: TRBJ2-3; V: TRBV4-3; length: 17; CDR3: CASSQTGTSGTKDTQYF
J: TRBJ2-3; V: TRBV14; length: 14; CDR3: CARDLAGGASRSYF
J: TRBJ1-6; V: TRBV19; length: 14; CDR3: CASSTPGQGSPLHF
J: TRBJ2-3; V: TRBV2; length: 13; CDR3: CASTLGLRDTQYF
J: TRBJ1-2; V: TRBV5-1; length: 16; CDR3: CASSLAGTPGGGGYTF
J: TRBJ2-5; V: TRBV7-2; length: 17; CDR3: CASRPGLAGPNRETQYF
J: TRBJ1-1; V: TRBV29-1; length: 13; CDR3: CSVAEGTNTEAFF
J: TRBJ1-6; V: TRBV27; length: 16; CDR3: CASSLSGYSYNSPLHF
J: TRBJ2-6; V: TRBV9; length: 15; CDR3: CASSTRESGANVLTF
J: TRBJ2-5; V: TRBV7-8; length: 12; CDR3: CASSLGQETQYF
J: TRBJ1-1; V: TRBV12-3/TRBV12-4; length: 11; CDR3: CASSSGIGAFF
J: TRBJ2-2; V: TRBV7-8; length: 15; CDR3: CASSGWGANTGELFF
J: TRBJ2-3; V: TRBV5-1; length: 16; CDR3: CASSLGDRGVETTQYF
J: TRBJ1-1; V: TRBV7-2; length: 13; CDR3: CASSLGRLTEAFF
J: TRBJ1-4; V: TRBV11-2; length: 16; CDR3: CASSTGTGGSFEKLFF
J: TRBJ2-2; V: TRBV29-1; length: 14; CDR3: CSAGTSSNTGELFF
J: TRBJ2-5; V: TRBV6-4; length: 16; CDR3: CASITKDRGLQETQYF
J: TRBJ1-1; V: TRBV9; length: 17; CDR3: CASSATSGVGANTEAFF
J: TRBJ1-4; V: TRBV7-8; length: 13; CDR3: CASRGGGGGQLFF
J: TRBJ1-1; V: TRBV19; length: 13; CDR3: CASRRMGGTEAFF
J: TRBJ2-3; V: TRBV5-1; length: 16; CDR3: CASSGLAGGPTDTQYF
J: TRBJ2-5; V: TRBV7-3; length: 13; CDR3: CASSPQVSETQYF
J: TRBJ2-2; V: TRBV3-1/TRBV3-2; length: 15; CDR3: CASAYGGARTGELFF
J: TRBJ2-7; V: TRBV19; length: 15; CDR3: CASSMRQGDPYEQYF
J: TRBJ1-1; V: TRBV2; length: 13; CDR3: CASRGGGNTEAFF
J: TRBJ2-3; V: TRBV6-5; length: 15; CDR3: CASSRQGDVADTQYF
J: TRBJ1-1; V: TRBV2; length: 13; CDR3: CASGRDRNTEAFF
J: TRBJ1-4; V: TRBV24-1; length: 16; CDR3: CATSESSGGLNEKLFF
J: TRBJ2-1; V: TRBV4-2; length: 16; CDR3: CASSQDGDTLYNEQFF
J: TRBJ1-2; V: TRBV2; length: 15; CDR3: CASTLTGTAFYGYTF
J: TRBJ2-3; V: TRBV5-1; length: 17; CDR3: CASSPGTSGGAIDTQYF
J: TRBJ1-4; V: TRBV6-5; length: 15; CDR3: CASSYSEGTNEKLFF
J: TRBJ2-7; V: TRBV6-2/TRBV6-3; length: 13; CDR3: CASSWAEPYEQYF
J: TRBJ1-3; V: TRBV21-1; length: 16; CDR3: CASSKGRDYSGNTIYF
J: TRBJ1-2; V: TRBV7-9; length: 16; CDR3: CASSPPRTRPDYGYTF
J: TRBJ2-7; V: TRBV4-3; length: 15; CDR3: CASSRSGDRGNEQYF
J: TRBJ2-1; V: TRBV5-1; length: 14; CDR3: CASSFAQGVNEQFF
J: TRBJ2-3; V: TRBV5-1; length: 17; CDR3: CASSSTFSGGKTDTQYF
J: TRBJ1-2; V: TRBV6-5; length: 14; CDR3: CASRSTGPDYGYTF
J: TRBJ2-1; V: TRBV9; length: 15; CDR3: CASSPAARHSNEQFF
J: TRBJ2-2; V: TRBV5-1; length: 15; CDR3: CASSRMGVTTGELFF
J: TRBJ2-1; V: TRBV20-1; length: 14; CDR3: CSASVQGPYNEQFF